These 15 T cell receptor beta chains were sequenced from one sample in a study of OX40 agonist ivuxolimab in advanced cancers. Produced via immunoSEQ multiplex PCR; TCRdb's table is partial and in-frame only. Of around 73,000 clones listed, about 90% are singletons. This specimen was CD4+ or CD8+ T cells sorted from blood, taken in a trial of the OX40 agonist ivuxolimab. These receptors were obtained from an adult with an advanced solid tumor such as melanoma, head and neck, liver or kidney cancer.

This chain joins TRBV2 and TRBJ2-2, with no clear D. Germline lookup yields CDR1 SNHLY and CDR2 FYNNEI. V was pared by 7 bases and J by 5 bases, with 5 bases between. This CDR3 is built from 11 residues. CDR3 DNA: TGTGCCAGCACCCTGACCGGGGAGCTGTTTTTT. Translation gives CASTLTGELFF.

The gene calls are TRBV15 and TRBJ2-1; possibly TRBD2 for D (6 bases). The CDR3 is 14 amino acids. Germline lookup yields CDR1 LNHNV and CDR2 YYDKDF (reference sequence). V was shortened by 8 bases and J by 6 bases, with 17 bases between the two germline ends. The DNA of the CDR3 is TGTGCCACCGGGCGATCCGGGGGTATCAATGAGCAGTTCTTC. It codes for CATGRSGGINEQFF.

The chain recombines TRBV11-2 with TRBJ2-2; tentative D call: TRBD2 (6 bases). Trimming shortened V by 5 bases and J by 5 bases, and 18 bases separated the two germline ends. CDR3 size: 16 residues. The germline gives CDR1 SGHAT, CDR2 FQNNGV. Here the CDR3 reads CASSLSGRAETGELFF. The CDR3 DNA follows: TGTGCCAGCAGCCTTAGCGGACGAGCCGAGACCGGGGAGCTGTTTTTT.

In the case of this clone: This specimen includes other DNA sequences encoding the same CDR3. V and J are TRBV7-9 and TRBJ2-5; D remains unclear. Trimming removed 5 bases from V and 1 base from J, with 2 bases in between. Germline CDR1 reads SEHNR; CDR2 reads FQNEAQ (reference sequence). This CDR3 spans 11 amino acids. CDR3 nucleotide sequence: TGTGCCAGCAGCCCCCAAGAGACCCAGTACTTC. Translated, it gives CASSPQETQYF.

The chain recombines TRBV28 with TRBJ1-1; D perhaps matches TRBD1 (5 bases). The CDR3 spans 14 residues. V was pared by 6 bases and J by 1 base, with 12 bases between. Germline V CDR1 and CDR2: MDHEN, SYDVKM. The CDR3 DNA reads as TGTGCCAGCAGATCGGGGGGATCGAACACTGAAGCTTTCTTT. It is translated as CASRSGGSNTEAFF.

The chain combines TRBV6-5 with TRBJ2-7; D remains ambiguous. The CDR3 has 11 residues. Deletions cut 5 bases from V and 3 bases from J, with 5 bases between. CDR1 is MNHEY and CDR2 is SVGAGI in the germline V gene. The CDR3 DNA follows: TGTGCCAGCAGTGCCTTCTACGAGCAGTACTTC. The encoded protein is CASSAFYEQYF.

The chain joins TRBV14 to TRBJ2-6; D remains unclear. The CDR3 is made up of 16 amino acids. V lost 5 bases to trimming and J lost 2 bases, with 13 bases between them. Germline-derived CDR1 and CDR2 are SGHDN and FVKESK. The CDR3 sequence: CASSSDGVAGANVLTF. The CDR3 DNA is TGTGCCAGCAGCTCCGATGGGGTGGCTGGGGCCAACGTCCTGACTTTC.

The rearrangement uses TRBV4-2 and TRBJ2-1; 8 bases line up with TRBD2. After removal of 0 bases from V and 5 bases from J, the junction contained 3 bases not matched to a gene. The germline V gene has CDR1 LGHNA and CDR2 YNFKEQ. The CDR3 runs 15 residues. The CDR3 DNA follows: TGTGCCAGCAGCCAAGAGAGCGGGAGAAACAATGAGCAGTTCTTC. Protein: CASSQESGRNNEQFF.

The chain carries TRBV5-6 and TRBJ2-1, with D possibly TRBD2 on 5 matching bases. The CDR3 extends over 16 amino acids. The germline gives CDR1 SGHDT, CDR2 YYEEEE. The V gene lost 4 bases and the J gene lost 1 base, with 15 bases spanning the gap. CDR3 DNA sequence: TGTGCCAGCAGCATGGTGGGGAGCCCTTCCTACAATGAGCAGTTCTTC. Translation gives CASSMVGSPSYNEQFF.

The chain carries TRBV4-1 and TRBJ1-1; no definite D call. V was shortened by 0 bases and J by 2 bases, with 10 bases between the two germline ends. There are 15 residues in the CDR3. CDR1 MGHRA and CDR2 YSYEKL come from the germline V gene. CDR3 in DNA: TGCGCCAGCAGCCAAGAGGAGGCCCGAAACACTGAAGCTTTCTTT. Protein sequence: CASSQEEARNTEAFF.

V gene TRBV5-4 combines with J gene TRBJ1-2; D gene ambiguous. Germline-derived CDR1 and CDR2 are SGHNT and YYREEE (reference sequence). This CDR3 contains 13 residues. V lost 4 bases and J lost 4, with 11 bases in between. The CDR3 reads CASSIDRAYGYTF. CDR3 in DNA: TGTGCCAGCAGCATAGACCGGGCCTATGGCTACACCTTC.

The genes are TRBV19 and TRBJ1-2; D is unclear. CDR3 size: 16 residues. Trimming took 4 bases from V and 4 from J, leaving 19 bases between them. Germline lookup yields CDR1 LNHDA and CDR2 SQIVND (reference sequence). CDR3 loop: CASSTSMTQLGYGYTF. The CDR3 region has the DNA TGTGCCAGTAGTACCTCCATGACCCAGTTGGGCTATGGCTACACCTTC. The full variable domain, completed using reference TRBV19 and TRBJ1-2, is DGGITQSPKYLFRKEGQNVTLSCEQNLNHDAMYWYRQDPGQGLRLIYYSQIVNDFQKGDIAEGYSVSREKKESFPLTVTSAQKNPTAFYLCASSTSMTQLGYGYTFGSGTRLTVV.

The CDR3 DNA reads TGTGCCAGCAGTGCCGGGACACGCCAAGAGACCCAGTACTTC. As protein: CASSAGTRQETQYF. This chain joins TRBV6-1 and TRBJ2-5, with D perhaps matching TRBD1 (6 bases). Trimming shortened V by 4 bases and J by 1 base, and 10 bases separated the two germline ends. The CDR3 length is 14 residues. Germline CDR1 is MNHNS and CDR2 is SASEGT.

V is TRBV11-2 and J is TRBJ2-1, with a weak D call TRBD1 (5 bases). This CDR3 has 17 residues. Between the trimmed V and J ends, which lost 5 bases and 9 bases, there was a span of 26 bases. Germline V CDR1 and CDR2: SGHAT, FQNNGV. CDR3 region: CASSVFLSVGRASEQFF. As DNA, the CDR3 is TGTGCCAGCAGCGTCTTTCTCTCGGTTGGCAGGGCGAGTGAGCAGTTCTTC.

This chain joins TRBV2 and TRBJ1-6; 9 bases fit TRBD1. Germline assignment: CDR1 SNHLY and CDR2 FYNNEI. With 4 bases clipped from V and 6 bases from J, the junction kept 4 bases outside the gene matches. The CDR3 sequence is 15 residues long. The CDR3 coding sequence is TGTGCCAGCAGTGCGACGGGACAGGGTAATTCACCCCTCCACTTT. Its protein is CASSATGQGNSPLHF.